A selection of T cell receptor beta chains follows, all from one sample in a study of blood T cells in healthy people across ages. Via MiXCR, TCRdb re-called the 5' RACE reads, giving one row per CDR3 protein. The data hold about 1,600,000 distinct CDR3 sequences, with approximately 40% observed a single time. The material sequenced was blood. The source is a woman aged 18-30 years in good health. Both conserved end residues are part of each CDR3. The D gene is left open where the match is weak. The size entry is marked missing in some rows and otherwise reads once, few, many or a size class.

j_call d_call v_call clone_size cdr3_aa cdr3_nt
TRBJ2-3 TRBD2 TRBV2 few CASRTQRGGKYF TGTGCCAGCAGGACTCAGCGGGGAGGGAAGTATTTT
TRBJ2-7 TRBD2 TRBV28 - CASSPQLAGGPKQYF TGTGCCAGCAGTCCCCAACTAGCGGGAGGGCCGAAGCAGTACTTC
TRBJ2-5 - TRBV6-7 many CASIDGAEETQYF TGTGCCAGTATAGATGGGGCCGAGGAGACCCAGTACTTC
TRBJ2-5 - TRBV7-9 few CASSLGLVGETQYF TGTGCCAGCAGCTTAGGTCTAGTAGGAGAGACCCAGTACTTC
TRBJ2-1 - TRBV29-1 few CSVPGTLGYNEQFF TGCAGCGTTCCAGGGACTCTGGGATACAATGAGCAGTTCTTC
TRBJ2-3 - TRBV10-1 - CASSEAKGLSSDTQYF TGCGCCAGCAGTGAAGCAAAGGGTCTTTCTTCAGATACGCAGTATTTT
TRBJ1-2 - TRBV12-3/TRBV12-4 - CASSFYSNYGYTF TGTGCCAGCAGTTTCTACAGCAACTATGGCTACACCTTC
TRBJ2-7 TRBD1 TRBV20-1 few CSARTGPSSYEQYF TGCAGTGCTCGGACAGGGCCCAGCTCCTACGAGCAGTACTTC
TRBJ2-7 - TRBV28 - CASSLIGGYGEQYF TGTGCCAGCAGTTTAATTGGGGGGTATGGCGAGCAGTACTTC
TRBJ2-1 TRBD2 TRBV3-1 - CASSLQAGLAGTYNEQFF TGTGCCAGCAGCCTCCAAGCCGGACTAGCGGGGACCTACAATGAGCAGTTCTTC
TRBJ2-1 - TRBV3-1 few CASRGHGDYNEQFF TGTGCCAGCAGGGGGCATGGCGATTACAATGAGCAGTTCTTC
TRBJ2-1 - TRBV20-1 - CSARDWRLKQNYNEQFF TGCAGTGCTAGAGATTGGAGACTCAAACAAAACTACAATGAGCAGTTCTTC